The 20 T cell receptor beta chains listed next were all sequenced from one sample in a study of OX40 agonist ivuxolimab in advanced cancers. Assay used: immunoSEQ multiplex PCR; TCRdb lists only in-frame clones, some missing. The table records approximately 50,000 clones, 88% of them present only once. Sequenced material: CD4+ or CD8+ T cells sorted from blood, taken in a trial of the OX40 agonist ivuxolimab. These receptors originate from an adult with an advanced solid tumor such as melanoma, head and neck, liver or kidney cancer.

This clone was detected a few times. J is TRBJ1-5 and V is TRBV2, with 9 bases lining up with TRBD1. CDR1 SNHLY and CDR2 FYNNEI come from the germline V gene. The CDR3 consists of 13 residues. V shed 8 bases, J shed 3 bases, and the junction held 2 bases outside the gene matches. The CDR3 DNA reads TGTGCCAGCCGGGACAGGGCCAATCAGCCCCAGCATTTT. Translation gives CASRDRANQPQHF.

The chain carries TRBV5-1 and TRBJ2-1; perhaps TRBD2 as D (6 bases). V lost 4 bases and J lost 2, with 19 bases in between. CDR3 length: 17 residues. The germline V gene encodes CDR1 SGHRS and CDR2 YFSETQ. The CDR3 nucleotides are TGCGCCAGCAGCCTGGGACTTTCGGAGGCCGCCTACAATGAGCAGTTCTTC. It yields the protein CASSLGLSEAAYNEQFF. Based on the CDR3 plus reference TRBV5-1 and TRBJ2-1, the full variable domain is KAGVTQTPRYLIKTRGQQVTLSCSPISGHRSVSWYQQTPGQGLQFLFEYFSETQRNKGNFPGRFSGRQFSNSRSEMNVSTLELGDSALYLCASSLGLSEAAYNEQFFGPGTRLTVL.

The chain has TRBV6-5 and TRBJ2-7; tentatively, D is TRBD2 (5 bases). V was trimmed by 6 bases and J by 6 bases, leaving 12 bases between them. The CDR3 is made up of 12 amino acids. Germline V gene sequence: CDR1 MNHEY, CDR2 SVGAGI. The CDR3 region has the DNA TGTGCCAGCAGGGCAACCGCGGGCGAGCAGTACTTC. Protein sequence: CASRATAGEQYF.

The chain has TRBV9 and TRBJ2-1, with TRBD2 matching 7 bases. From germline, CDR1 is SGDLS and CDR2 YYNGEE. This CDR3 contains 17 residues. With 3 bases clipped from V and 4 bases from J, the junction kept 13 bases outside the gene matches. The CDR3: CASSAVYSGMEYNEQFF. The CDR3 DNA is TGTGCCAGCAGCGCCGTATACAGCGGGATGGAGTACAATGAGCAGTTCTTC.

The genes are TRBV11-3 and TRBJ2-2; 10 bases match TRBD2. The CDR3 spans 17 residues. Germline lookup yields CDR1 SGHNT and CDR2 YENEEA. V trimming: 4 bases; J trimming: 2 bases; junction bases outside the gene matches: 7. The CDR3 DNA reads TGTGCCAGCAGCTCCCCGTCTAGCGGGAGAAACACCGGGGAGCTGTTTTTT. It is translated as CASSSPSSGRNTGELFF.

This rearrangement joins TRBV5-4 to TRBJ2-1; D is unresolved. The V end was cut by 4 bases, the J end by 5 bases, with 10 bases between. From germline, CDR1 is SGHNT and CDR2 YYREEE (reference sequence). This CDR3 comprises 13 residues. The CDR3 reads CASSAYSDNEQFF. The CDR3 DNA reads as TGTGCCAGCAGCGCTTACAGTGACAATGAGCAGTTCTTC.

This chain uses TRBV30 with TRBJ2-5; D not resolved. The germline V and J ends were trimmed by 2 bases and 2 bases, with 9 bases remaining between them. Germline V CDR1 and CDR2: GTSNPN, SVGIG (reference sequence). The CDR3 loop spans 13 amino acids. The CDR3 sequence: CAWSYGLQETQYF. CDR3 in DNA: TGTGCCTGGAGTTACGGGTTACAAGAGACCCAGTACTTC. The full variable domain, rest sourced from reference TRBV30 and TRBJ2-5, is SQTIHQWPATLVQPVGSPLSLECTVEGTSNPNLYWYRQAAGRGLQLLFYSVGIGQISSEVPQNLSASRPQDRQFILSSKKLLLSDSGFYLCAWSYGLQETQYFGPGTRLLVL.

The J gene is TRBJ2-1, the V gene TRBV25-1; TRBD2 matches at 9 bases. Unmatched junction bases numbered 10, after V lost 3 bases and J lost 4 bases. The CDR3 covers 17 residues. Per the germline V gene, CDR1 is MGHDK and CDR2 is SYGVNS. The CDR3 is CASSDSSGVRNYNEQFF. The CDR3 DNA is TGTGCCAGCAGTGATTCTAGCGGGGTCAGGAATTACAATGAGCAGTTCTTC.

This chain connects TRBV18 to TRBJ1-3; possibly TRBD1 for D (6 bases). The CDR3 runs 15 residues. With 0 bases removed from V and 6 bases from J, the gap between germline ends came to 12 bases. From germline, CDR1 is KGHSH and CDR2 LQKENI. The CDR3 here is CASSPPQGTANTIYF. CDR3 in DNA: TGTGCCAGCTCACCACCACAGGGCACAGCAAACACCATATATTTT. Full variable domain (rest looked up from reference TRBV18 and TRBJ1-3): NAGVMQNPRHLVRRRGQEARLRCSPMKGHSHVYWYRQLPEEGLKFMVYLQKENIIDESGMPKERFSAEFPKEGPSILRIQQVVRGDSAAYFCASSPPQGTANTIYFGEGSWLTVV.

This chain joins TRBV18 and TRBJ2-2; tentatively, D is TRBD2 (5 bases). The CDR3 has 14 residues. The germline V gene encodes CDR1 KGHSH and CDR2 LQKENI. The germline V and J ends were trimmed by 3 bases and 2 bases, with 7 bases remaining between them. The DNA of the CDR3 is TGTGCCAGCTCACCGAGGACTAACACCGGGGAGCTGTTTTTT. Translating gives CASSPRTNTGELFF. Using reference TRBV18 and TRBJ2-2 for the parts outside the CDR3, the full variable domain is NAGVMQNPRHLVRRRGQEARLRCSPMKGHSHVYWYRQLPEEGLKFMVYLQKENIIDESGMPKERFSAEFPKEGPSILRIQQVVRGDSAAYFCASSPRTNTGELFFGEGSRLTVL.

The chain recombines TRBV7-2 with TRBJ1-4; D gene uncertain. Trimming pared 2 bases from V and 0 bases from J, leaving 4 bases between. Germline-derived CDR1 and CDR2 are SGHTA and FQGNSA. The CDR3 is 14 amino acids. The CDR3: CASSLIATNEKLFF. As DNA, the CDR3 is TGTGCCAGCAGCTTAATAGCAACTAATGAAAAACTGTTTTTT.

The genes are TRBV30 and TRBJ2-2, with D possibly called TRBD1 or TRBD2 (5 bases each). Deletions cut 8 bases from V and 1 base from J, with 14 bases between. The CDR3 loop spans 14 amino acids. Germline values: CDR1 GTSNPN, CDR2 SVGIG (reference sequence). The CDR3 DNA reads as TGTGCCCAGCCGGGACGGCAGAACACCGGGGAGCTGTTTTTT. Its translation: CAQPGRQNTGELFF.

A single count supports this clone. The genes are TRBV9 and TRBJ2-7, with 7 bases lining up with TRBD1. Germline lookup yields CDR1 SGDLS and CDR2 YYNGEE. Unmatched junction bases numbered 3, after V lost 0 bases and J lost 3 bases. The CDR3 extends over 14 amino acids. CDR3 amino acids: CASSVGQGFYEQYF. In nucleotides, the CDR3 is TGTGCCAGCAGCGTAGGACAGGGATTCTACGAGCAGTACTTC.

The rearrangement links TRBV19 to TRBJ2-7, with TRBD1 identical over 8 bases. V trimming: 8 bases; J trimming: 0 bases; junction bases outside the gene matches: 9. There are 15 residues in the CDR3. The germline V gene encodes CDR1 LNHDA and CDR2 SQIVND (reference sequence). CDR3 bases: TGTGCCAGTGGAAGCCGACAGGGGCACTCCTACGAGCAGTACTTC. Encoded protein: CASGSRQGHSYEQYF.

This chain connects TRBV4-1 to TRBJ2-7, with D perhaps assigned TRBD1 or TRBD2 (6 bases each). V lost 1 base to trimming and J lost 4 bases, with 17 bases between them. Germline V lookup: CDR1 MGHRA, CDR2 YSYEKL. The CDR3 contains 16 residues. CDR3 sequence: CASSQGPGAETYEQYF. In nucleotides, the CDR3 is TGCGCCAGCAGCCAAGGCCCGGGGGCGGAGACGTACGAGCAGTACTTC.

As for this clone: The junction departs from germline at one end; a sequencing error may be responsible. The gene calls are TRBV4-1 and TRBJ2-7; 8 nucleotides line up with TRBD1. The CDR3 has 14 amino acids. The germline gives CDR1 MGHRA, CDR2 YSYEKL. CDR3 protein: CASSGDRGSHEQYF. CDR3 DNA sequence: TGCGCCAGCAGTGGCGACAGGGGCTCCCACGAGCAGTACTTC.

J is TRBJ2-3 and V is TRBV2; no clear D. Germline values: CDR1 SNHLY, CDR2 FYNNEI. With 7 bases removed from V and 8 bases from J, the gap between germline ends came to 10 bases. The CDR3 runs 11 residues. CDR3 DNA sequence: TGTGCCAGCACTTTTACTACTACGCAGTATTTT. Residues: CASTFTTTQYF. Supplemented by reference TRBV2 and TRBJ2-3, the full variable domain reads EPEVTQTPSHQVTQMGQEVILRCVPISNHLYFYWYRQILGQKVEFLVSFYNNEISEKSEIFDDQFSVERPDGSNFTLKIRSTKLEDSAMYFCASTFTTTQYFGPGTRLTVL.

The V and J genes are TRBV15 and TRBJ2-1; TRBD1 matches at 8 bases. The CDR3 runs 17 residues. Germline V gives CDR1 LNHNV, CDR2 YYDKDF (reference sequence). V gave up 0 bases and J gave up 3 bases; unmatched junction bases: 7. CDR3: CATSRDGLGQGYNEQFF. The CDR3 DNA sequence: TGTGCCACCAGCAGAGATGGTTTAGGACAGGGCTACAATGAGCAGTTCTTC.

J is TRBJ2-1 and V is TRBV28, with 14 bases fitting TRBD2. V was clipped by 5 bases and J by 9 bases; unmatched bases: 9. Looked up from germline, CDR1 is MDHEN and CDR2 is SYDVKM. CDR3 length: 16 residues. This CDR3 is CASSPPGLAGAAEQFF. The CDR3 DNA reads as TGTGCCAGCAGTCCCCCGGGACTAGCGGGAGCAGCTGAGCAGTTCTTC.

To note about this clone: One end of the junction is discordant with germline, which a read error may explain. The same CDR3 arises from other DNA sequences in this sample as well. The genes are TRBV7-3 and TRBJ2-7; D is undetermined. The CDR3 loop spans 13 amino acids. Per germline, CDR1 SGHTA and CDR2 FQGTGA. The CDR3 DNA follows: TGTGCCAGCAGCTTAAACTCCCGCTACGAGCAGTATTTC. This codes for CASSLNSRYEQYF.